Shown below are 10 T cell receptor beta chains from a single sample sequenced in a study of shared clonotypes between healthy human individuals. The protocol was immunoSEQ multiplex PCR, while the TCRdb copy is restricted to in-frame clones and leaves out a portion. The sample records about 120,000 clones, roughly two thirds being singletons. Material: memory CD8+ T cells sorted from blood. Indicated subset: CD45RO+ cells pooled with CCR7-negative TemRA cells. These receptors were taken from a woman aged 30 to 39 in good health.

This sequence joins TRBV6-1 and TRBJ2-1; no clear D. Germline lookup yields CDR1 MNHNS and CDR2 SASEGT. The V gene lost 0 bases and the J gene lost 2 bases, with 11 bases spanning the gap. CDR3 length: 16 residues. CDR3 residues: CASSEAVSRPYNEQFF. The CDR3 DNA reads TGTGCCAGCAGTGAAGCTGTCTCTCGGCCCTACAATGAGCAGTTCTTC.

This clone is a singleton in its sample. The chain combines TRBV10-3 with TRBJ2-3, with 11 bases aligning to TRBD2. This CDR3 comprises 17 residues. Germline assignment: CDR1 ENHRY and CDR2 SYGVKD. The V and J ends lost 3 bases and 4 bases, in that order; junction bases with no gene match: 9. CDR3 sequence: CAISDQLLLAGADTQYF. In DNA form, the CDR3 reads TGTGCCATCAGTGATCAGCTCCTACTAGCGGGAGCAGATACGCAGTATTTT.

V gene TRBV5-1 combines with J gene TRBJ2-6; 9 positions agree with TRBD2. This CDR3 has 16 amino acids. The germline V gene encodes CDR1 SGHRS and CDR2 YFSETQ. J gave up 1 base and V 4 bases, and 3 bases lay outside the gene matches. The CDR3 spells CASSRTSASGANVLTF. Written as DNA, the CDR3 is TGCGCCAGCAGCCGGACTAGCGCGTCTGGGGCCAACGTCCTGACTTTC.

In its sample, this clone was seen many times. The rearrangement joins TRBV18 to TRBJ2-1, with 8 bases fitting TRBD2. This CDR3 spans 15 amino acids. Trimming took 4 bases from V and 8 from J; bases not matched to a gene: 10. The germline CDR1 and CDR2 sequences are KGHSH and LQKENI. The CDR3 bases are TGTGCCAGCTCACAGCCCGCGGGGGGCTGGGATGAGCAGTTCTTC. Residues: CASSQPAGGWDEQFF.

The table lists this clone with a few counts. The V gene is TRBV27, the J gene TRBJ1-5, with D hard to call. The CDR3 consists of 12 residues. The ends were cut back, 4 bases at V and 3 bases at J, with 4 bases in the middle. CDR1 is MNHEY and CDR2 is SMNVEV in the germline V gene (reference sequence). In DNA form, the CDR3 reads TGTGCCAGCAGTTCCCTCAATCAGCCCCAGCATTTT. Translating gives CASSSLNQPQHF.

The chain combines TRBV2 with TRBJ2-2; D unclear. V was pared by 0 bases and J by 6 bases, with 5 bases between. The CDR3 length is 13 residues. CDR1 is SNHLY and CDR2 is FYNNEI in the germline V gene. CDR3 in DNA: TGTGCCAGCAGTGAAGCCGGGCCCGGGGAGCTGTTTTTT. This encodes CASSEAGPGELFF.

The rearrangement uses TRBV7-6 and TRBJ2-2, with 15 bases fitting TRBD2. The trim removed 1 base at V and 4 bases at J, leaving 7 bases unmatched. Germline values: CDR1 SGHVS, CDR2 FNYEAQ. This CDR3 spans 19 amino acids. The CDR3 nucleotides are TGTGCCAGCAGCTTAGGGACTAGCGGGAGGGCGGTCCTCACCGGGGAGCTGTTTTTT. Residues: CASSLGTSGRAVLTGELFF.

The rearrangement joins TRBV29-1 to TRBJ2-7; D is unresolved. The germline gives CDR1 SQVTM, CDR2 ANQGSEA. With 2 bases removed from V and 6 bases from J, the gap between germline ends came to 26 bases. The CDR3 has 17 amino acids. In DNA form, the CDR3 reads TGCAGCGTTGAATGGGGTTGTTGGAGTCGACTGTTTTGCGAGCAGTACTTC. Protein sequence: CSVEWGCWSRLFCEQYF.

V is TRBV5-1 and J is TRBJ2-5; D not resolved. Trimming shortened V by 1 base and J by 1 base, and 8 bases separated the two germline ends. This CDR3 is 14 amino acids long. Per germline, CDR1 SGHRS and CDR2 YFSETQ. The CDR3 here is CASSLRQFQETQYF. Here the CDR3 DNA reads TGCGCCAGCAGCTTGCGGCAGTTCCAAGAGACCCAGTACTTC.

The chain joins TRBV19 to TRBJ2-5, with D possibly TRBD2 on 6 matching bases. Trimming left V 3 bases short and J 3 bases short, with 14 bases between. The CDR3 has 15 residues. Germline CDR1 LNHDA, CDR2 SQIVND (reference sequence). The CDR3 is CASSISGRPKETQYF. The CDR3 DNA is TGTGCCAGTAGTATCTCCGGGAGACCGAAAGAGACCCAGTACTTC.